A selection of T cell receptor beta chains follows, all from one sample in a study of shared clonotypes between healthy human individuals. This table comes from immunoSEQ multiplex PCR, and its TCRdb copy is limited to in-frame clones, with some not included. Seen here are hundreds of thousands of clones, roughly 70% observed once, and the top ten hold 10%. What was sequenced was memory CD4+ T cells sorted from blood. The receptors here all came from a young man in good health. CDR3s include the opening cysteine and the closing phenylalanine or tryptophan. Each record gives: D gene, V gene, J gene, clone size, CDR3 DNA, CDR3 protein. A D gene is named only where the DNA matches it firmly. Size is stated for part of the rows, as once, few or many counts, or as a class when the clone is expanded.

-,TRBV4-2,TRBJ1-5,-,TGTGCCAGCAGTATCGACAGCCCGGGGCAAAGCAATCAGCCCCAGCATTTT,CASSIDSPGQSNQPQHF
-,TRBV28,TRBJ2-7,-,TGTGCCAGCAGATCCGGGGTCTACGAGCAGTACTTC,CASRSGVYEQYF
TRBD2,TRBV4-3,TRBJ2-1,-,TGCGCCAGCACCCAGGGACTAGTCTACCATGAGCAGTTCTTC,CASTQGLVYHEQFF
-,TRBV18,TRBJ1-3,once,TGTGCCAGCTCACCACAAACCACGACTCATACTGGAAACACCATATATTTT,CASSPQTTTHTGNTIYF
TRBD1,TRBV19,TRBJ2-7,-,TGTGCCAGTAGTATCAGGGCCGTCGGGACAGGGTTGTACGAGCAGTACTTC,CASSIRAVGTGLYEQYF
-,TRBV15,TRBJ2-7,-,TGTGCCACCAGCAGAGGAGCATCGGTAAACGAGCAGTACTTC,CATSRGASVNEQYF
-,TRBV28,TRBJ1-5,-,TGTGCCAGCAGTGCCCGCGGGGGCCTCAATCAGCCCCAGCATTTT,CASSARGGLNQPQHF
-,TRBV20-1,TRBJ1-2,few,TGCAGTGCTAGAGGGGACTATGGCTACACCTTC,CSARGDYGYTF
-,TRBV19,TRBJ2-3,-,TGTGCCAGTAGTTATACCCTAGGGGATACGCAGTATTTT,CASSYTLGDTQYF
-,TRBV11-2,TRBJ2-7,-,TGTGCCAGCAGCTTAGGATCCAGGACTGGACACGAGCAGTACTTC,CASSLGSRTGHEQYF
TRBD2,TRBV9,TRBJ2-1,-,TGTGCCAGCAGCGCCCCAAATACCGACGGGACTAGCGGGTACAATGAGCAGTTCTTC,CASSAPNTDGTSGYNEQFF
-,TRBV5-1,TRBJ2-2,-,TGCGCCAGCAGCTTGACAGGGAACACCGGGGAGCTGTTTTTT,CASSLTGNTGELFF
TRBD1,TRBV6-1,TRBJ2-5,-,TGTGCCAGCAGTTATGACAGGGGGAAGGGGACCCAGTACTTC,CASSYDRGKGTQYF
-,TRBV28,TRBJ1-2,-,TGTGCCAGCAGTTTCGTGGGGGGCTATGGCTACACCTTC,CASSFVGGYGYTF
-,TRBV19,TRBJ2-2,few,TGTGCCAGTAGTGTATCGACAGGCCAGAACACCGGGGAGCTGTTTTTT,CASSVSTGQNTGELFF
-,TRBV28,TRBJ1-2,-,TGTGCCAGCAGTTCTGGGTGGGAGGGTTCCTATGGCTACACCTTC,CASSSGWEGSYGYTF
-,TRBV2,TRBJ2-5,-,TGTGCCAGCAGTGGCCAAGAGACCCAGTACTTC,CASSGQETQYF
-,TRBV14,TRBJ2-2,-,TGTGCCAGCAGCCAAGATTGGAGAGGGGGGACCGGGGAGCTGTTTTTT,CASSQDWRGGTGELFF
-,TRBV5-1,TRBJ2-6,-,TGCGCCAGCAGCCCGGAAGGTGCCAACGTCCTGACTTTC,CASSPEGANVLTF
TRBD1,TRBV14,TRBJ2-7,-,TGTGCCAGCAGCCAAGCCGGGACAGGGGACTACGAGCAGTACTTC,CASSQAGTGDYEQYF
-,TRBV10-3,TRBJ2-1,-,TGTGCCATCAGTGACAACTCGGCGGAGAGCTCCTACAATGAGCAGTTCTTC,CAISDNSAESSYNEQFF
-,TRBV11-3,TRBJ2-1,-,TGTGCCAGCAGCTTAGTGGGGGGAGTAGGGGTGGATAATGAGCAGTTCTTC,CASSLVGGVGVDNEQFF
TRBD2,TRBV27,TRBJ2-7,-,TGTGCCAGCAGTTTCCTAGCAGGGGCTGTTAGCGGGAGTCGCGAGCAGTACTTC,CASSFLAGAVSGSREQYF
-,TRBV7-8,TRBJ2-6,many,TGTGCCAGCAGCTTAGGGCAGGGGTCTGGGGCCAACGTCCTGACTTTC,CASSLGQGSGANVLTF
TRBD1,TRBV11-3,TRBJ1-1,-,TGTGCCAGCAGCTCCGGACAGGGGAACACTGAAGCTTTCTTT,CASSSGQGNTEAFF
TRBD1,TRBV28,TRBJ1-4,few,TGTGCCAGCAGTGGGGACAGAACCGGGGAAAAACTGTTTTTT,CASSGDRTGEKLFF